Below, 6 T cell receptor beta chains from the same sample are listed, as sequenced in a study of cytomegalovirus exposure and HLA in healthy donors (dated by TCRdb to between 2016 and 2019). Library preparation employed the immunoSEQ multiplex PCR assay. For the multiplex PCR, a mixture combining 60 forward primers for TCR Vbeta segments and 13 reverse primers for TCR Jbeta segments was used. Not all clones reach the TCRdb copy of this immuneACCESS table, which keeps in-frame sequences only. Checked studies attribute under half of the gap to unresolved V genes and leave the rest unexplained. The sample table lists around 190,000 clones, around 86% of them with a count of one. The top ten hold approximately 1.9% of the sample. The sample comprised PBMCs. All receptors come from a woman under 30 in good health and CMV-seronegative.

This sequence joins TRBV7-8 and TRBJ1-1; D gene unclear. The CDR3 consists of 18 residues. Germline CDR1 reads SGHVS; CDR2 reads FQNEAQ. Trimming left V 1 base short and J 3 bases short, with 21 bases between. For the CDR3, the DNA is TGTGCCAGCAGCTTAGGCTTCCTGTCCCCGGGTAGGCACACTGAAGCTTTCTTT. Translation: CASSLGFLSPGRHTEAFF.

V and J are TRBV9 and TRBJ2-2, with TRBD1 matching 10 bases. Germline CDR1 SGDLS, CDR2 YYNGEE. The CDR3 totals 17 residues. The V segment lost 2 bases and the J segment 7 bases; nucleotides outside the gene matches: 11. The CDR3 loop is CASSVGPGQGRGGELFF. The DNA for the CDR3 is TGTGCCAGCAGCGTCGGCCCGGGACAGGGGCGAGGCGGGGAGCTGTTTTTT.

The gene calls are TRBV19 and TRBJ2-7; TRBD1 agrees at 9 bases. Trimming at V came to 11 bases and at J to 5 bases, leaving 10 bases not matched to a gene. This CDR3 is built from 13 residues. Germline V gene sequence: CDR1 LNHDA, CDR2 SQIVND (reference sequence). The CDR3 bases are TGTGCCGTAAGGGGACAGGGAACCGACGAGCAGTACTTC. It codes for CAVRGQGTDEQYF.

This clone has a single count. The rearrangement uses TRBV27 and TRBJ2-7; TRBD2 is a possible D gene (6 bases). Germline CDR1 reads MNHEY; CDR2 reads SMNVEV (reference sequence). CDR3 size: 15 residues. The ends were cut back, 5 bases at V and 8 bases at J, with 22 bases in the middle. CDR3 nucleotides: TGTGCCAGCAGTCCCCGGGTAGCGGCCTCCGTACAGCAGTACTTC. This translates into CASSPRVAASVQQYF.

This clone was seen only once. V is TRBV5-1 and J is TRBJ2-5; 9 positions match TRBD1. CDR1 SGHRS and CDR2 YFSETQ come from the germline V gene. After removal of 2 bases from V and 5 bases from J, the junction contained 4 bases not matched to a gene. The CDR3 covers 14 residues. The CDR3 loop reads CASSLQGAAETQYF. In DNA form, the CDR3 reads TGCGCCAGCAGCTTACAGGGGGCGGCGGAGACCCAGTACTTC.

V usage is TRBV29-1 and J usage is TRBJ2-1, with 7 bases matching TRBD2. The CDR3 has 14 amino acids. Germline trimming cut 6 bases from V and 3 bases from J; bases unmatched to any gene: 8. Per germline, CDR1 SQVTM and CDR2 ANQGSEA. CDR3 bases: TGCAGCGTAGTTAGCGGGCCACTCTACAATGAGCAGTTCTTC. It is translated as CSVVSGPLYNEQFF.